This T cell receptor (beta chain) was recovered during a study of blood T cell repertoires in COVID-19. Study context: PBMCs, B-cell-depleted T cells, or T cells were the source of the cDNA or gDNA that made up the material.

Sequenced by immunoSEQ multiplex PCR; TCRdb stores in-frame clones only, minus some. The repertoire consists of about 40,000 clones, with about 80% occurring once and the leading ten covering approximately 25%. V was clipped by 6 bases and J by 5 bases, with 17 bases between them. The CDR3 totals 15 residues. The germline V gene has CDR1 MNHEY and CDR2 SVGAGI. The chain joins TRBV6-5 to TRBJ2-1; D possibly corresponds to TRBD2 (6 bases). The sequencing input was peripheral blood. The receptor was isolated from a human donor with acute or convalescent COVID-19. The donor label of this sample is uncertain. This CDR3 reads CASRWDSGANNEQFF. The CDR3 coding sequence is TGTGCCAGCAGGTGGGACTCCGGGGCTAACAATGAGCAGTTCTTC.